The clone carrying this T cell receptor (beta chain) has more than one count but fewer than ten. Antigen: not known. This sample was included in a study of naive and memory T cell subsets. General study findings and limits: From naive to CM, EM and EMRA, diversity decreased and Gini increased.

An equimolar mix of two oligonucleotides served as the beta constant-region primer for TRBC1 and TRBC2. An oligonucleotide with the SP2 primer and a 12-nucleotide UMI was ligated to the cDNA 3' end. In TCRdb, the UMI-ligation and nested PCR reads were re-called with MiXCR into one record per CDR3 protein. The sample has about 85,000 distinct CDR3 sequences, 13% seen once. Trimming stripped 0 bases from V and 9 bases from J, with 6 bases between. The CDR3 consists of 13 residues. The germline CDR1 and CDR2 sequences are SGHDN and FVKESK. The sequenced material came from central memory CD4+ T cells from blood. The clonotype comes from a human donor in good health. This chain uses TRBV14 with TRBJ1-6, with D unclear. The DNA for the CDR3 is TGTGCCAGCAGCCAAGACTGGGCTTCACCCCTCCACTTT. Translation: CASSQDWASPLHF.